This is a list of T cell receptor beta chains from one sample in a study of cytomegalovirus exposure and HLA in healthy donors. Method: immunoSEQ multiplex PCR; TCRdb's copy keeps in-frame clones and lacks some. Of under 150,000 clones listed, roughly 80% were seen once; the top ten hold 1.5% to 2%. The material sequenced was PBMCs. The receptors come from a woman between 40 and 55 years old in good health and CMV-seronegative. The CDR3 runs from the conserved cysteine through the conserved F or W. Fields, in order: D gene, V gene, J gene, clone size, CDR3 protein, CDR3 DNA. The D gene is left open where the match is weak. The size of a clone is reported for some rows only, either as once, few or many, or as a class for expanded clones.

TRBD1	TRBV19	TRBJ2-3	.	CASSTTGGYGSDTQYF	TGTGCCAGTAGTACCACAGGGGGCTACGGGTCAGATACGCAGTATTTT
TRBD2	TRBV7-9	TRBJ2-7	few	CASSYRSGSSYEQYF	TGTGCCAGCAGCTACCGGAGCGGGAGCTCCTACGAGCAGTACTTC
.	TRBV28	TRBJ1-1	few	CASSLLGQSVSTEAFF	TGTGCCAGCAGCCTCCTCGGACAGAGCGTTAGCACTGAAGCTTTCTTT
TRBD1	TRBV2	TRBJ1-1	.	CAKSQQGRGTEAFF	TGTGCCAAAAGCCAACAGGGGCGGGGCACTGAAGCTTTCTTT
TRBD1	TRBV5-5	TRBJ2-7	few	CASSPGTASYEQYF	TGTGCCAGCAGCCCCGGGACAGCTTCCTACGAGCAGTACTTC
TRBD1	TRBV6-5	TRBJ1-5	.	CASSLAGTGNQPQHF	TGTGCCAGCAGCTTAGCCGGGACAGGAAATCAGCCCCAGCATTTT
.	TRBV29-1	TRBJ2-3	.	CSVVRGPSTDTQYF	TGCAGCGTTGTACGCGGCCCTAGCACAGATACGCAGTATTTT
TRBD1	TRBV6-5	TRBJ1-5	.	CASSSTGEGNQPQHF	TGTGCCAGCTCCTCGACAGGGGAGGGCAATCAGCCCCAGCATTTT
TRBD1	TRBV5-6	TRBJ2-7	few	CASRVKGGYGEQYF	TGTGCCAGCAGAGTGAAAGGGGGCTATGGCGAGCAGTACTTC
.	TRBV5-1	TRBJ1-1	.	CASSPITVNTEAFF	TGCGCCAGCAGCCCAATTACAGTGAACACTGAAGCTTTCTTT
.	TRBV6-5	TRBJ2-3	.	CASRRQGFFTDTQYF	TGTGCCAGCAGGCGTCAGGGGTTTTTCACAGATACGCAGTATTTT
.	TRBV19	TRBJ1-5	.	CASTDPGDQPQHF	TGTGCCAGTACGGATCCGGGGGATCAGCCCCAGCATTTT
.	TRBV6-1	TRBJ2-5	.	CASSEWGAVTQETQYF	TGTGCCAGCAGTGAATGGGGAGCGGTGACCCAAGAGACCCAGTACTTC
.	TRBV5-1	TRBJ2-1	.	CASSLVVSNEQFF	TGCGCCAGCAGCTTGGTCGTTTCCAATGAGCAGTTCTTC
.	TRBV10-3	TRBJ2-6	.	CAISERTMSGANVLTF	TGTGCCATCAGTGAACGGACAATGTCTGGGGCCAACGTCCTGACTTTC
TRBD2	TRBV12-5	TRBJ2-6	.	CASGWEGWGSGANVLTF	TGTGCTAGTGGCTGGGAGGGCTGGGGCTCTGGGGCCAACGTCCTGACTTTC
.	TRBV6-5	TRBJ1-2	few	CASRPSGENYGYTF	TGTGCCAGCCGACCCTCGGGGGAAAACTATGGCTACACCTTC
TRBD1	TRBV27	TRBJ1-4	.	CASRATGYNEKLFF	TGTGCCAGCAGGGCGACAGGGTATAATGAAAAACTGTTTTTT
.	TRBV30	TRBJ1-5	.	CAWNRVGQPQHF	TGTGCCTGGAATCGGGTTGGACAGCCCCAGCATTTT
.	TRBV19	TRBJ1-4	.	CASSYQSGGEKLFF	TGTGCCAGTAGTTATCAATCCGGGGGTGAAAAACTGTTTTTT
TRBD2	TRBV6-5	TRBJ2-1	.	CASSYPIAGVEEQFF	TGTGCCAGCAGTTACCCTATAGCGGGAGTGGAAGAGCAGTTCTTC
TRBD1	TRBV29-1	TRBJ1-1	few	CSVVGGGTEAFF	TGCAGCGTTGTAGGGGGCGGCACTGAAGCTTTCTTT
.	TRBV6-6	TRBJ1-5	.	CASSYSGPHQPQHF	TGTGCCAGCAGTTACTCGGGGCCTCATCAGCCCCAGCATTTT
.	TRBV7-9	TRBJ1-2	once	CASSPGMGGSYTF	TGTGCCAGCAGCCCGGGGATGGGAGGGAGCTACACCTTC
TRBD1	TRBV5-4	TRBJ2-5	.	CASTYSKGGAETQYF	TGTGCCAGCACTTACTCGAAAGGGGGCGCGGAGACCCAGTACTTC
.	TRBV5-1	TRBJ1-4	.	CASSFTLGGEPNEKLFF	TGCGCCAGCAGCTTCACCCTCGGGGGGGAACCTAATGAAAAACTGTTTTTT
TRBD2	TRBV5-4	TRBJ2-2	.	CASSPGTSGTGELFF	TGTGCCAGCAGCCCCGGGACTAGCGGCACCGGGGAGCTGTTTTTT
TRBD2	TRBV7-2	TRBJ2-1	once	CASSLVGGTSGVGEEFF	TGTGCCAGCAGCTTAGTAGGGGGGACTAGCGGGGTGGGAGAGGAGTTCTTC